Following are 5 T cell receptor beta chains from one sample sequenced in a study of blood T cells in healthy people across ages (dated by TCRdb to the mid-2010s). The library was obtained by 5' RACE. Instrument on record: Illumina HiSeq 2500. A second about 7 to 12 cycle PCR used a sample-barcoded 5' primer and a J-beta primer mix. TCRdb reanalyzed the raw reads on its own, using fastp at Q25 for trimming and MiXCR for clone calling, and kept in-frame beta chains. Entries that share a CDR3 protein sequence are merged under the most common genes and DNA. This sample holds about 1.6 million distinct CDR3 sequences; roughly 32% were observed only once. 11% of the sample goes to the ten largest clones. Sequenced sample: blood. The origin of the receptors is a woman aged 25 to 45 in good health.

This clonotype was seen more than once but under ten times. The CDR3 is CASSGGQGETEAFF. CDR3 sequence (DNA): TGCGCCAGCAGCGGGGGACAGGGTGAGACTGAAGCTTTCTTT. The chain is built from TRBV5-1 and TRBJ1-1, with 9 positions matching TRBD1. From germline, CDR1 is SGHRS and CDR2 YFSETQ. CDR3 length: 14 residues. V gave up 4 bases and J gave up 5 bases; unmatched junction bases: 6.

The chain carries TRBV5-1 and TRBJ2-7; maybe TRBD2 (6 bases). V was cut by 4 bases and J by 4 bases, with 18 bases left in between. This CDR3 has 15 amino acids. Germline V gives CDR1 SGHRS, CDR2 YFSETQ. The CDR3 reads CASSTYSGLGYEQYF. CDR3 DNA sequence: TGCGCCAGCAGCACGTATAGCGGACTTGGGTACGAGCAGTACTTC.

The chain links TRBV5-1 to TRBJ2-5; TRBD1 is a possible D gene (6 bases). V lost 3 bases to trimming and J lost 3 bases, with 12 bases between them. CDR1 and CDR2 from the germline V gene are SGHRS and YFSETQ. This CDR3 region has 14 residues. In nucleotides, the CDR3 is TGCGCCAGCAGCTCCGTTGGGACAAAAGAGACCCAGTACTTC. It is translated as CASSSVGTKETQYF.

The rearrangement joins TRBV7-8 to TRBJ2-1; 8 bases fit TRBD2. Germline V gives CDR1 SGHVS, CDR2 FQNEAQ. The CDR3 totals 16 residues. V lost 0 bases and J lost 4; bases outside the gene matches: 5. CDR3 protein: CASSLARRGVYNEQFF. CDR3 DNA sequence: TGTGCCAGCAGCTTAGCTCGGCGGGGGGTGTACAATGAGCAGTTCTTC. Drawing the rest from reference TRBV7-8 and TRBJ2-1, the complete variable domain is GAGVSQSPRYKVAKRGQDVALRCDPISGHVSLFWYQQALGQGPEFLTYFQNEAQLDKSGLPSDRFFAERPEGSVSTLKIQRTQQEDSAVYLCASSLARRGVYNEQFFGPGTRLTVL.

This clonotype was observed many times. The chain uses TRBV20-1 and TRBJ2-7; perhaps TRBD2 as D (5 bases). The CDR3 is made up of 12 amino acids. Germline lookup yields CDR1 DFQATT and CDR2 SNEGSKA (reference sequence). V lost 5 bases to trimming and J lost 0 bases, with 8 bases between them. The chain's CDR3 is CSAPGSSYEQYF. The CDR3 coding sequence is TGCAGTGCTCCGGGATCCTCCTACGAGCAGTACTTC.